This T cell receptor beta chain was recovered during a study of blood T cell repertoires in COVID-19. Study-level information: Collection of acute and convalescent COVID-19 samples took place in the United States, Italy and Spain. Sources were T cells, B-cell-depleted T cells, or PBMCs; the material itself was cDNA or gDNA.

Authors' processing steps: Estimation of nucleated cell counts relied on the amplification of reference gene primers. Only in-frame clones appear in the TCRdb table, and some are missing; sequencing was by immunoSEQ multiplex PCR. That table supplies the V and J calls and clone size; D and trimming were determined from the DNA. The data show just over 650,000 clones, with approximately 90% seen just once and roughly 0.26% held by the top ten. CDR3 length: 12 amino acids. Germline CDR1 SNHLY, CDR2 FYNNEI. Deletions cut 7 bases from V and 4 bases from J, with 10 bases between. Input material: peripheral blood. The V call is TRBV2, the J call TRBJ1-1; D call uncertain. This receptor was identified in a woman aged 18-35 years with acute or convalescent COVID-19. CDR3 DNA: TGTGCCAGCACCCCTGAGAGCACTGAAGCTTTCTTT. Amino acids: CASTPESTEAFF.